This passage covers 10 T cell receptor beta chains from one sample sequenced in a study of regulatory T cells in long-lasting Graves disease. Time point reported: newly diagnosed GD, antithyroid drugs for less than 3 months. PBMC-extracted RNA yielded the TCR library. Sequencing libraries for TCR beta were prepared with iRepertoire HTBI primers and Arm-PCR of CDR3 regions. From the multiplex PCR reads, TCRdb called clonotypes with MiXCR, one entry per CDR3 protein. The sample consists of fewer than 550,000 distinct CDR3 sequences, about 15% of them appearing once. These data are also associated with another study on T cells in Graves' hyperthyroidism and ophthalmopathy.

The sequences come from peripheral blood mononuclear cells (PBMCs), collected at new diagnosis, from a patient treated with antithyroid drugs. The source of these receptors is a woman under 30 with Graves disease.

The V and J genes are TRBV27 and TRBJ1-6, with 8 bases aligning to TRBD1. J lost 0 bases, V lost 3 bases, and 1 base had no gene match. The CDR3 consists of 16 residues. Per germline, CDR1 MNHEY and CDR2 SMNVEV (reference sequence). The CDR3 nucleotides read TGTGCCAGCAGTTTCCAGGGGGCCTCCTATAATTCACCCCTCCACTTT. Protein: CASSFQGASYNSPLHF.

This clonotype was seen at least ten times. The chain joins TRBV7-2 to TRBJ1-2; D gene ambiguous. V shed 1 base and J shed 1 base, with 10 bases lying between them. Germline lookup yields CDR1 SGHTA and CDR2 FQGNSA. The CDR3 sequence is 15 residues long. The CDR3 is CASSLGLGNNYGYTF. CDR3 nucleotides: TGTGCCAGCAGCTTAGGACTGGGAAATAACTATGGCTACACCTTC.

For this clonotype: A much larger clone is a single base away; this may be a read error. The chain couples TRBV20-1 to TRBJ2-5; TRBD1 agrees at 11 bases. The CDR3 has 17 amino acids. Germline-derived CDR1 and CDR2 are DFQATT and SNEGSKA (reference sequence). V trimming: 6 bases; J trimming: 1 base; junction bases outside the gene matches: 13. CDR3 sequence (DNA): TGCAGTGCAACACAATTCGCCGGGACAGGGGGCCAAGAGACCCAGTACTTC. Its translation is CSATQFAGTGGQETQYF.

For this clonotype: This probably arose from a read error, given a far larger clone one base away. The chain has TRBV12-3 or TRBV12-4 and TRBJ2-3; possible D gene TRBD2, 6 bases. The end of the DNA is better explained by TRBJ2-1, so the J call may be wrong. The CDR3 loop spans 13 amino acids. The CDR3 sequence is CASSLTRTYEQFF. In DNA form, the CDR3 reads TGTGCCAGCAGTTTGACTAGGACCTACGAGCAGTTCTTC.

As concerns this clonotype: One end of the junction fails to match germline, which may point to a read error. V gene TRBV20-1 combines with J gene TRBJ2-2; 9 nucleotides line up with TRBD2. This CDR3 has 14 amino acids. The germline CDR1 and CDR2 sequences are DFQATT and SNEGSKA (reference sequence). This chain's CDR3 is CSAVASGNIGGLFF. The DNA for the CDR3 is TGCAGTGCTGTGGCTAGCGGGAACATCGGGGGGCTGTTTTTT.

The rearrangement uses TRBV15 and TRBJ1-1, with 7 positions matching TRBD1. The V gene's germline CDR1 is LNHNV and CDR2 YYDKDF (reference sequence). CDR3 length: 14 residues. The V and J ends lost 3 bases and 4 bases, in that order; junction bases with no gene match: 5. The chain's CDR3 is CATSRAGQRTEAFF. The CDR3 region has the DNA TGTGCCACCAGCAGGGCGGGACAGCGCACTGAAGCTTTCTTT.

To note about this clonotype: One base away lies a much larger clone, so this may be a sequencing read error. This sequence joins TRBV29-1 and TRBJ2-1; TRBD1 agrees at 7 bases. Germline V gives CDR1 SQVTM, CDR2 ANQGSEA. There are 14 residues in the CDR3. The CDR3 spells CSVNRDSSYNEQSF. CDR3 in DNA: TGCAGCGTCAACCGGGACAGCTCCTACAATGAGCAGTCCTTC.

On this clonotype itself: A read error may produce the germline difference seen at one junction end. This chain links TRBV24-1 with TRBJ1-4; D may be TRBD1 (5 bases). The germline CDR1 and CDR2 sequences are KGHDR and SFDVKD. The CDR3 has 17 amino acids. The CDR3, as DNA: TGTGCCACCAGTGACAACGACCCAGGGTTGGCTAATAAAAAACTGTTTTTT. Amino acid sequence: CATSDNDPGLANKKLFF.

This clonotype has a count of ten or more. The chain couples TRBV11-2 to TRBJ2-3; no reliable D call. The ends were cut back, 5 bases at V and 1 base at J, with 10 bases in the middle. Germline V gives CDR1 SGHAT, CDR2 FQNNGV. CDR3 length: 14 amino acids. CDR3 bases: TGTGCCAGCAGCCCCACGGTGGGCACAGATACGCAGTATTTT. This gives the protein CASSPTVGTDTQYF.

This clonotype was counted ten times or more. The chain uses TRBV6-1 and TRBJ1-1, with 9 bases identical to TRBD1. J gave up 4 bases and V 7 bases, and 10 bases lay outside the gene matches. CDR3 length equals 15 residues. Germline V gene sequence: CDR1 MNHNS, CDR2 SASEGT. CDR3: CASNRQGVEGTEAFF. CDR3 nucleotide sequence: TGTGCCAGCAATCGACAGGGGGTAGAGGGCACTGAAGCTTTCTTT.